These 27 T cell receptor beta chains share one sample of origin, sequenced in a study of blood T cell repertoires in COVID-19. Profiled with immunoSEQ multiplex PCR; TCRdb holds only in-frame clones, not every one. The table has some 200,000 clones, 90% seen once; the top ten hold 0.45% to 0.65%. Sample: peripheral blood. The receptor set was obtained from a man over 45 with acute or convalescent COVID-19.

The chain recombines TRBV27 with TRBJ1-2; unclear D gene. This CDR3 spans 14 amino acids. V lost 0 bases to trimming and J lost 1 base, with 6 bases between them. The germline V gene encodes CDR1 MNHEY and CDR2 SMNVEV (reference sequence). CDR3 sequence reads: CASSLSQNNYGYTF. The CDR3 bases are TGTGCCAGCAGTTTATCACAAAATAACTATGGCTACACCTTC.

The rearrangement links TRBV5-5 to TRBJ1-6; D is uncertain. Germline loops: CDR1 SGHKS, CDR2 YYEKEE (reference sequence). This CDR3 has 13 residues. V was shortened by 2 bases and J by 8 bases, with 8 bases between the two germline ends. The CDR3 sequence is CASSLERDSPLHF. The CDR3 DNA reads TGTGCCAGCAGCTTAGAACGGGATTCACCCCTCCACTTT.

The chain links TRBV7-9 to TRBJ1-6; D is ambiguous. Germline-derived CDR1 and CDR2 are SEHNR and FQNEAQ (reference sequence). CDR3 size: 16 residues. Trimming cost V 8 bases and J 6 bases, with 20 bases left between them. The CDR3 region is CASGGSGSLANSPLHF. CDR3 in DNA: TGTGCCAGCGGAGGCAGCGGATCTCTAGCTAATTCACCCCTCCACTTT.

The chain joins TRBV7-9 to TRBJ1-1; D is possibly TRBD1 (5 bases). CDR3 size: 15 residues. V gave up 4 bases and J gave up 0 bases, with 12 bases separating them. CDR1 is SEHNR and CDR2 is FQNEAQ in the germline V gene (reference sequence). The CDR3 coding sequence is TGTGCCAGCAGCTGGGAGGGGTTTCTGAACACTGAAGCTTTCTTT. Translating gives CASSWEGFLNTEAFF.

V usage is TRBV28 and J usage is TRBJ2-5; 9 nucleotides align to TRBD2. The CDR3 is made up of 14 amino acids. J was trimmed by 4 bases and V by 4 bases; bases with no gene match: 4. The germline gives CDR1 MDHEN, CDR2 SYDVKM. The CDR3 reads CASSSLAGTETQYF. The DNA for the CDR3 is TGTGCCAGCAGTTCCCTAGCGGGGACAGAGACCCAGTACTTC.

The chain employs TRBV7-2 and TRBJ1-2; TRBD1 might be the D (6 bases). V dropped 2 bases and J dropped 7 bases, with 8 bases sitting between them. CDR3 length equals 12 residues. Germline V gene sequence: CDR1 SGHTA, CDR2 FQGNSA. For the CDR3, the DNA is TGTGCCAGCAGCTTAATGGGGGCTGGCTACACCTTC. Protein: CASSLMGAGYTF. The whole variable domain, remainder taken from reference TRBV7-2 and TRBJ1-2, is GAGVSQSPSNKVTEKGKDVELRCDPISGHTALYWYRQSLGQGLEFLIYFQGNSAPDKSGLPSDRFSAERTGGSVSTLTIQRTQQEDSAVYLCASSLMGAGYTFGSGTRLTVV.

This clone has just a few counts. The rearrangement links TRBV7-2 to TRBJ2-7; 7 nucleotides match TRBD1. Losses at the gene ends were 1 base for V and 3 bases for J; bases not matched to a gene: 9. Looked up from germline, CDR1 is SGHTA and CDR2 is FQGNSA. The CDR3 spans 16 residues. CDR3 protein: CASSLDPATGYYEQYF. The CDR3 DNA reads as TGTGCCAGCAGCTTAGACCCTGCGACAGGGTACTACGAGCAGTACTTC. Based on the CDR3 plus reference TRBV7-2 and TRBJ2-7, the full variable domain is GAGVSQSPSNKVTEKGKDVELRCDPISGHTALYWYRQSLGQGLEFLIYFQGNSAPDKSGLPSDRFSAERTGGSVSTLTIQRTQQEDSAVYLCASSLDPATGYYEQYFGPGTRLTVT.

The J gene is TRBJ1-3, the V gene TRBV7-2; D perhaps matches TRBD1 (5 bases). The CDR3 sequence is 14 residues long. Germline CDR1 is SGHTA and CDR2 is FQGNSA. Trimming cost V 3 bases and J 4 bases, with 10 bases left between them. CDR3: CASSFGSGGNTIYF. Written as DNA, the CDR3 is TGTGCCAGCAGCTTCGGATCAGGGGGAAACACCATATATTTT.

The rearrangement links TRBV28 to TRBJ1-1, with 9 bases aligning to TRBD1. Germline-derived CDR1 and CDR2 are MDHEN and SYDVKM. J gave up 7 bases and V 4 bases, and 10 bases lay outside the gene matches. The CDR3 contains 15 residues. DNA for the CDR3: TGTGCCAGCAGTTCTCCGGGACAGGGCGGACATGAAGCTTTCTTT. Its protein is CASSSPGQGGHEAFF.

This clone was picked up one time. The chain has TRBV19 and TRBJ1-2; 9 nucleotides match TRBD1. Germline-derived CDR1 and CDR2 are LNHDA and SQIVND (reference sequence). The CDR3 runs to 14 residues. The J segment lost 8 bases and the V segment lost 5 bases, leaving 9 bases of the junction unmatched. CDR3 residues: CASSATGGIRGYTF. CDR3 nucleotides: TGTGCCAGTAGTGCGACAGGGGGTATTCGCGGCTACACCTTC.

The genes are TRBV7-9 and TRBJ1-5; no clear D. Germline V gene sequence: CDR1 SEHNR, CDR2 FQNEAQ (reference sequence). Trimming shortened V by 1 base and J by 4 bases, and 5 bases separated the two germline ends. The CDR3 spans 13 residues. CDR3 DNA sequence: TGTGCCAGCAGCTTAGGCGCAAATCAGCCCCAGCATTTT. Translated, it gives CASSLGANQPQHF.

This clone was observed a few times. The rearrangement joins TRBV29-1 to TRBJ2-2, with D uncertain. This CDR3 comprises 12 residues. V was shortened by 3 bases and J by 7 bases, with 9 bases between the two germline ends. Germline CDR1 is SQVTM and CDR2 is ANQGSEA. The CDR3 here is CSVELRSGELFF. CDR3 in DNA: TGCAGCGTTGAGCTGCGGAGCGGGGAGCTGTTTTTT.

The chain is built from TRBV7-9 and TRBJ1-4; 11 nucleotides agree with TRBD1. V lost 0 bases, J lost 8 bases, and 5 bases stayed unmatched. The germline CDR1 and CDR2 sequences are SEHNR and FQNEAQ (reference sequence). The CDR3 runs to 16 residues. CDR3 sequence: CASSLASGTGGEKLFF. CDR3 nucleotides: TGTGCCAGCAGCTTAGCCTCTGGGACAGGGGGAGAAAAACTGTTTTTT.

CDR3: CASSQDRARVGYTF. For the CDR3, the DNA is TGCGCCAGCAGCCAGGACAGGGCTCGGGTCGGCTACACCTTC. The chain links TRBV4-3 to TRBJ1-2; 8 bases fit TRBD1. Per germline, CDR1 LGHNA and CDR2 YSLEER. CDR3 size: 14 residues. The junction had 8 bases not matched to a gene; V was cut back by 3 bases and J by 8 bases.

The chain has TRBV19 and TRBJ2-3, with D possibly matching TRBD1 (5 bases). V was clipped by 3 bases and J by 0 bases, with 10 bases between them. The CDR3 is 15 residues long. The V gene's germline CDR1 is LNHDA and CDR2 SQIVND (reference sequence). Here the CDR3 reads CASSIQGGSTDTQYF. The CDR3 DNA is TGTGCCAGTAGTATCCAGGGCGGCAGCACAGATACGCAGTATTTT.

The chain carries TRBV6-6 and TRBJ1-5; D gene ambiguous. Germline CDR1 reads MNHNY; CDR2 reads SVGAGI (reference sequence). The CDR3 has 13 residues. V was pared by 7 bases and J by 6 bases, with 13 bases between. The DNA of the CDR3 is TGTGCCAGCACCAATGCGGGCGGTCAGCCCCAGCATTTT. It specifies CASTNAGGQPQHF.

V gene TRBV6-2 or TRBV6-3 combines with J gene TRBJ2-7; 15 bases line up with TRBD2. There are 19 residues in the CDR3. With 0 bases clipped from V and 1 base from J, the junction kept 7 bases outside the gene matches. CDR1 is MNHEY and CDR2 is SVGEGT in the germline V gene. The CDR3 loop is CASSYSTLGTSGRSYEQYF. Written as DNA, the CDR3 is TGTGCCAGCAGTTACTCGACCCTAGGGACTAGCGGGAGGTCCTACGAGCAGTACTTC.

The chain employs TRBV19 and TRBJ1-5, with 7 nucleotides matching TRBD1. Unmatched junction bases numbered 9, after V lost 7 bases and J lost 3 bases. This CDR3 has 15 residues. Looked up from germline, CDR1 is LNHDA and CDR2 is SQIVND (reference sequence). The CDR3 DNA sequence: TGTGCCAGTACTCCAGGGGACAGAGACAATCAGCCCCAGCATTTT. It translates to CASTPGDRDNQPQHF. The variable domain in full, completed from reference TRBV19 and TRBJ1-5, reads DGGITQSPKYLFRKEGQNVTLSCEQNLNHDAMYWYRQDPGQGLRLIYYSQIVNDFQKGDIAEGYSVSREKKESFPLTVTSAQKNPTAFYLCASTPGDRDNQPQHFGDGTRLSIL.

The sample holds one count of this clone. The CDR3 DNA is TGTGCCAGCAGTGGCGAGTGGGGACTAAAAGAGACCCAGTACTTC. Translated, it gives CASSGEWGLKETQYF. The chain links TRBV27 to TRBJ2-5, with 7 bases aligning to TRBD2. The V segment lost 5 bases and the J segment 3 bases; nucleotides outside the gene matches: 9. The V gene's germline CDR1 is MNHEY and CDR2 SMNVEV (reference sequence). The CDR3 length is 15 residues.

The rearrangement joins TRBV29-1 to TRBJ1-1; no clear D gene. V lost 7 bases to trimming and J lost 2 bases, with 11 bases between them. CDR1 and CDR2 from the germline V gene are SQVTM and ANQGSEA. The CDR3 consists of 12 residues. CDR3 bases: TGCAGCGGGTCGGGTGCAAACACTGAAGCTTTCTTT. This gives the protein CSGSGANTEAFF.

The chain is built from TRBV28 and TRBJ2-7; TRBD2 agrees at 9 bases. The CDR3 contains 16 residues. V lost 3 bases, J lost 2 bases, and 8 bases stayed unmatched. Germline V gives CDR1 MDHEN, CDR2 SYDVKM. The CDR3 DNA is TGTGCCAGCAGTTTCCACCTAGCGGGGCTAACCTACGAGCAGTACTTC. Translated: CASSFHLAGLTYEQYF.

The chain recombines TRBV5-4 with TRBJ1-3, with a possible D match to TRBD1 (5 bases). CDR1 is SGHNT and CDR2 is YYREEE in the germline V gene (reference sequence). V was shortened by 3 bases and J by 4 bases, with 20 bases between the two germline ends. The CDR3 spans 17 residues. CDR3 sequence (DNA): TGTGCCAGCAGCTCAATACCGACAGAAAGGTCCGGAAACACCATATATTTT. This codes for CASSSIPTERSGNTIYF. Drawing the rest from reference TRBV5-4 and TRBJ1-3, the complete variable domain is ETGVTQSPTHLIKTRGQQVTLRCSSQSGHNTVSWYQQALGQGPQFIFQYYREEENGRGNFPPRFSGLQFPNYSSELNVNALELDDSALYLCASSSIPTERSGNTIYFGEGSWLTVV.

This chain joins TRBV5-6 and TRBJ1-1, with a weak D call TRBD1 (6 bases). Germline CDR1 reads SGHDT; CDR2 reads YYEEEE. The CDR3 contains 14 residues. With 3 bases removed from V and 5 bases from J, the gap between germline ends came to 14 bases. The CDR3 nucleotides read TGTGCCAGCAGCTCGGGACACAGCTTAACTGAAGCTTTCTTT. Translation gives CASSSGHSLTEAFF. Supplemented by reference TRBV5-6 and TRBJ1-1, the full variable domain reads DAGVTQSPTHLIKTRGQQVTLRCSPKSGHDTVSWYQQALGQGPQFIFQYYEEEERQRGNFPDRFSGHQFPNYSSELNVNALLLGDSALYLCASSSGHSLTEAFFGQGTRLTVV.

This clone was observed a few times. The chain uses TRBV2 and TRBJ1-3; D is possibly TRBD1 (6 bases). Between the trimmed V and J ends, which lost 9 bases and 6 bases, there was a span of 15 bases. Looked up from germline, CDR1 is SNHLY and CDR2 is FYNNEI. The CDR3 has 13 residues. The CDR3 loop is CASQQGVENTIYF. The DNA of the CDR3 is TGTGCCAGTCAACAGGGTGTCGAAAACACCATATATTTT.

The chain has TRBV5-6 and TRBJ1-1, with a weak D call TRBD1 (6 bases). Germline-derived CDR1 and CDR2 are SGHDT and YYEEEE. V was clipped by 3 bases and J by 5 bases, with 11 bases between them. This CDR3 is 13 amino acids long. CDR3 amino acids: CASSWGQGTEAFF. CDR3 DNA: TGTGCCAGCAGCTGGGGGCAGGGAACTGAAGCTTTCTTT.

V is TRBV5-1 and J is TRBJ2-1; D uncertain. CDR3 length equals 15 residues. V lost 0 bases to trimming and J lost 2 bases, with 9 bases between them. Germline CDR1 reads SGHRS; CDR2 reads YFSETQ. The DNA for the CDR3 is TGCGCCAGCAGCTTGGACTACCCCGCCTACAATGAGCAGTTCTTC. Protein product: CASSLDYPAYNEQFF.

This chain joins TRBV28 and TRBJ1-3; D ambiguous. CDR3 length: 15 amino acids. V was shortened by 1 base and J by 0 bases, with 7 bases between the two germline ends. The V gene's germline CDR1 is MDHEN and CDR2 SYDVKM. The DNA for the CDR3 is TGTGCCAGCAGTTTATTAGTGAGCTCTGGAAACACCATATATTTT. This gives the protein CASSLLVSSGNTIYF.